This passage covers 7 T cell receptor beta chains from one sample sequenced in a study of T cell responses to AZD1222 COVID-19 vaccine. The repertoire was sequenced with immunoSEQ multiplex PCR; TCRdb's copy has only in-frame clones and lacks some. Seen here are some 130,000 clones, around 90% observed once, and the top ten hold under 3%. The sample was peripheral blood, taken 28 days after the second AZD1222 dose. These receptor sequences come from an adult who received the AZD1222 COVID-19 vaccine.

V is TRBV9 and J is TRBJ2-6; D is unclear. Trimming removed 0 bases at V and 0 bases at J, with 10 bases between. Looked up from germline, CDR1 is SGDLS and CDR2 is YYNGEE. The CDR3 runs 17 residues. The CDR3 DNA is TGTGCCAGCAGCGTAGTGGCAGCAAACTCTGGGGCCAACGTCCTGACTTTC. Its protein product is CASSVVAANSGANVLTF.

The chain carries TRBV11-3 and TRBJ1-1, with 7 nucleotides matching TRBD1. V shed 6 bases and J 0 bases; nucleotides not matched to a gene: 10. The CDR3 sequence is 16 residues long. Germline values: CDR1 SGHNT, CDR2 YENEEA. CDR3 amino acids: CASRSSDRALNTEAFF. The CDR3 DNA follows: TGTGCCAGCAGATCTTCCGACAGGGCATTGAACACTGAAGCTTTCTTT.

The J gene is TRBJ1-1, the V gene TRBV6-5, with D possibly matching TRBD1 (6 bases). Trimming took off 5 bases at V and 5 bases at J, with 15 bases between the two ends. This CDR3 has 14 residues. The V gene's germline CDR1 is MNHEY and CDR2 SVGAGI. CDR3 sequence (DNA): TGTGCCAGCAGTCCTCGACAGGATCTGACTGAAGCTTTCTTT. Translating gives CASSPRQDLTEAFF.

This sequence joins TRBV18 and TRBJ2-6; D is possibly TRBD1 (5 bases). The V gene lost 3 bases and the J gene lost 0 bases, with 12 bases spanning the gap. There are 17 residues in the CDR3. Germline assignment: CDR1 KGHSH and CDR2 LQKENI. CDR3 nucleotide sequence: TGTGCCAGCTCACCGCTTACAGGTCCCTCTGGGGCCAACGTCCTGACTTTC. It yields the protein CASSPLTGPSGANVLTF.

The chain uses TRBV11-2 and TRBJ2-5; 13 bases map to TRBD2. Trimming took 5 bases from V and 1 from J; bases not matched to a gene: 4. CDR3 length: 16 amino acids. Germline values: CDR1 SGHAT, CDR2 FQNNGV. The CDR3 spells CASSPGLAGIQETQYF. The DNA for the CDR3 is TGTGCCAGCAGCCCGGGACTAGCGGGGATCCAAGAGACCCAGTACTTC.

The chain carries TRBV4-1 and TRBJ1-4; no clear D. The CDR3 contains 17 residues. Germline values: CDR1 MGHRA, CDR2 YSYEKL. Trimming pared 4 bases from V and 5 bases from J, leaving 20 bases between. In DNA, the CDR3 is TGCGCCAGCAGCCCTCGACAAAATCAAGGATCAAATGAAAAACTGTTTTTT. This gives the protein CASSPRQNQGSNEKLFF.

The V call is TRBV5-8, the J call TRBJ2-1, with TRBD1 matching over 10 bases. This CDR3 contains 16 residues. Germline V lookup: CDR1 SGHTS, CDR2 YDEGEE. V gave up 3 bases and J gave up 8 bases; unmatched junction bases: 11. CDR3 in DNA: TGTGCCAGCAGCTGGGAGACAGGGGGCACTGTCCATGAGCAGTTCTTC. It is translated as CASSWETGGTVHEQFF.